The 29 T cell receptor beta chains in this list originate from one sample, sequenced in a study of shared clonotypes between healthy human individuals. Data came from immunoSEQ multiplex PCR; TCRdb stores just in-frame clones and leaves some out. Among roughly 1.4 million clones listed, approximately 98.5% were seen once. The source material was naive CD4+ T cells sorted from blood. Subset here: CD45RA+ positively selected. The origin of the receptors is a man in his thirties or forties in good health.

This chain links TRBV9 with TRBJ2-3; perhaps TRBD2 as D (5 bases). Germline loops: CDR1 SGDLS, CDR2 YYNGEE. Deletions cut 2 bases from V and 2 bases from J, with 12 bases between. The CDR3 length is 15 residues. The CDR3 region has the DNA TGTGCCAGCAGCGTTGAGCGACTACACACAGATACGCAGTATTTT. Translated: CASSVERLHTDTQYF.

The rearrangement uses TRBV11-1 and TRBJ2-7, with 11 bases identical to TRBD1. Looked up from germline, CDR1 is SGHAT and CDR2 is FQDESV (reference sequence). Losses at the gene ends were 3 bases for V and 5 bases for J; bases not matched to a gene: 6. The CDR3 runs 15 residues. The CDR3 bases are TGTGCCAGCAGCTTTGGGGGACAGGGGGAAGACGAGCAGTACTTC. This codes for CASSFGGQGEDEQYF.

The chain has TRBV7-2 and TRBJ2-5, with a possible D match to TRBD2 (5 bases). The germline V gene encodes CDR1 SGHTA and CDR2 FQGNSA. The CDR3 has 14 residues. Between the trimmed V and J ends, which lost 1 base and 2 bases, there was a span of 8 bases. CDR3 sequence: CASSLVAPQETQYF. For the CDR3, the DNA is TGTGCCAGCAGCTTAGTAGCGCCTCAAGAGACCCAGTACTTC.

V is TRBV28 and J is TRBJ2-2; 8 bases fit TRBD2. Germline V gene lookup returns CDR1 MDHEN and CDR2 SYDVKM. After removal of 5 bases from V and 3 bases from J, the junction contained 2 bases not matched to a gene. There are 14 residues in the CDR3. The CDR3 DNA is TGTGCCAGCAGTGGGGGACTAGACACCGGGGAGCTGTTTTTT. The encoded protein is CASSGGLDTGELFF. The entire variable domain, with the rest obtained from reference TRBV28 and TRBJ2-2, is as follows: DVKVTQSSRYLVKRTGEKVFLECVQDMDHENMFWYRQDPGLGLRLIYFSYDVKMKEKGDIPEGYSVSREKKERFSLILESASTNQTSMYLCASSGGLDTGELFFGEGSRLTVL.

This rearrangement joins TRBV5-4 to TRBJ2-7; 7 bases agree with TRBD2. CDR3 length: 15 residues. CDR1 is SGHNT and CDR2 is YYREEE in the germline V gene (reference sequence). Unmatched junction bases numbered 9, after V lost 0 bases and J lost 6 bases. The CDR3 DNA is TGTGCCAGCAGCTTGGCCTGGGCGGGAGTCGGCGAGCAGTACTTC. The encoded protein is CASSLAWAGVGEQYF.

Comment on this clone: This specimen includes other DNA sequences encoding the same CDR3. The chain uses TRBV28 and TRBJ2-1; perhaps TRBD1 as D (5 bases). Deletions cut 5 bases from V and 0 bases from J, with 11 bases between. The CDR3 spans 15 residues. Looked up from germline, CDR1 is MDHEN and CDR2 is SYDVKM. DNA of the CDR3: TGTGCCAGCAGTATCTCAGGGTCCTCCTACAATGAGCAGTTCTTC. Residues: CASSISGSSYNEQFF.

The chain uses TRBV10-3 and TRBJ2-7; the match to TRBD1 covers 7 bases. Germline V gene data show CDR1 as ENHRY and CDR2 as SYGVKD. The V and J ends lost 6 bases and 3 bases, in that order; junction bases with no gene match: 8. The CDR3 covers 14 residues. The CDR3 nucleotides are TGTGCCATCAGCATAGAGGGGGCCTTCTACGAGCAGTACTTC. Protein sequence: CAISIEGAFYEQYF.

On this clone: The sample holds other DNA sequences that translate to the same CDR3. The CDR3 DNA is TGTGCCAGCAGCTTCCGGCGGGGCGGGGAGCTGTTTTTT. Its translation is CASSFRRGGELFF. The V and J genes are TRBV7-9 and TRBJ2-2; D is possibly TRBD2 (6 bases). Trimming removed 3 bases from V and 7 bases from J, with 9 bases in between. The germline CDR1 and CDR2 sequences are SEHNR and FQNEAQ (reference sequence). The CDR3 consists of 13 residues.

This chain links TRBV10-3 with TRBJ2-7, with 9 nucleotides matching TRBD1. With V trimmed by 10 bases and J by 4 bases, 5 bases remained unmatched. CDR1 is ENHRY and CDR2 is SYGVKD in the germline V gene. The CDR3 runs 12 residues. The CDR3 loop is CATRTGAYEQYF. In DNA form, the CDR3 reads TGTGCCACCCGGACAGGGGCATACGAGCAGTACTTC.

This clone was picked up one time. The chain joins TRBV18 to TRBJ2-7; D may be TRBD2 (6 bases). This CDR3 contains 15 residues. In germline, CDR1 is KGHSH, CDR2 LQKENI. V gave up 6 bases and J gave up 4 bases, with 19 bases separating them. The CDR3 here is CASSAGPGVLYEQYF. As DNA, the CDR3 is TGTGCCAGCTCCGCCGGGCCGGGGGTTCTTTACGAGCAGTACTTC.

The chain couples TRBV2 to TRBJ1-1; D remains unclear. Trimming pared 4 bases from V and 5 bases from J, leaving 17 bases between. The CDR3 has 15 amino acids. Germline CDR1 and CDR2: SNHLY and FYNNEI. Here the CDR3 DNA reads TGTGCCAGCAGTGTATATCTATTGAGTGAAACTGAAGCTTTCTTT. This codes for CASSVYLLSETEAFF.

This clone has only one observation. The chain is built from TRBV28 and TRBJ2-7; D not resolved. Germline values: CDR1 MDHEN, CDR2 SYDVKM. V was shortened by 7 bases and J by 2 bases, with 21 bases between the two germline ends. The CDR3 totals 16 residues. The CDR3 DNA is TGTGCCAGCACAATGAACCCCCCTCCTTTAACCTACGAGCAGTACTTC. Translating it yields CASTMNPPPLTYEQYF.

V is TRBV28 and J is TRBJ2-7; D unresolved. The CDR3 has 11 amino acids. Germline CDR1 MDHEN, CDR2 SYDVKM. The CDR3 protein is CTTSDAYEQYF. The CDR3 DNA is TGTACTACCAGTGACGCCTACGAGCAGTACTTC.

The rearrangement links TRBV7-6 to TRBJ2-5; TRBD2 matches 12 bases. V was pared by 4 bases and J by 5 bases, with 5 bases of the junction left unmatched. Germline values: CDR1 SGHVS, CDR2 FNYEAQ. This CDR3 has 15 residues. The CDR3, as DNA: TGTGCCAGCAGCTCGCCTAGCGGGAGGGGGGAGACCCAGTACTTC. Protein product: CASSSPSGRGETQYF.

A note on this clone: The sample has other DNA sequences that encode this CDR3 too. This chain uses TRBV11-2 with TRBJ2-7; no clear D gene. Germline V gene data show CDR1 as SGHAT and CDR2 as FQNNGV. The V gene lost 1 base and the J gene lost 4 bases, with 8 bases spanning the gap. This CDR3 has 13 residues. This CDR3 is CASSLVPLYEQYF. CDR3 nucleotide sequence: TGTGCCAGCAGCTTAGTACCCCTTTACGAGCAGTACTTC.

CDR3 amino acids: CASIGQGGSGYTF. Written as DNA, the CDR3 is TGCGCCAGCATCGGACAGGGAGGAAGTGGCTACACCTTC. V usage is TRBV10-2 and J usage is TRBJ1-2; 8 bases map to TRBD1. The germline V gene has CDR1 WSHSY and CDR2 SAAADI. Losses at the gene ends were 7 bases for V and 7 bases for J; bases not matched to a gene: 8. The CDR3 has 13 residues.

The rearrangement uses TRBV29-1 and TRBJ2-6; tentatively, D is TRBD2 (5 bases). The CDR3 length is 14 residues. The germline V and J ends were trimmed by 7 bases and 4 bases, with 14 bases remaining between them. CDR1 is SQVTM, CDR2 ANQGSEA, per germline. In DNA form, the CDR3 reads TGCAGCGCTCGCTTAGAGGGCGGGGCCAACGTCCTGACTTTC. It yields the protein CSARLEGGANVLTF.

The gene calls are TRBV14 and TRBJ1-2; unclear D gene. The CDR3 length is 13 residues. Germline values: CDR1 SGHDN, CDR2 FVKESK. V was trimmed by 1 base and J by 3 bases, leaving 6 bases between them. The CDR3: CASSQGDHYGYTF. The CDR3 bases are TGTGCCAGCAGCCAAGGAGATCACTATGGCTACACCTTC. The full variable domain, rest sourced from reference TRBV14 and TRBJ1-2, is EAGVTQFPSHSVIEKGQTVTLRCDPISGHDNLYWYRRVMGKEIKFLLHFVKESKQDESGMPNNRFLAERTGGTYSTLKVQPAELEDSGVYFCASSQGDHYGYTFGSGTRLTVV.

This clone was found once. The chain has TRBV15 and TRBJ2-5; possible D gene TRBD1, 6 bases. There are 15 residues in the CDR3. The germline V gene encodes CDR1 LNHNV and CDR2 YYDKDF (reference sequence). Trimming cost V 0 bases and J 5 bases, with 13 bases left between them. The CDR3 region is CATSRDWWGLETQYF. The CDR3 DNA is TGTGCCACCAGCAGAGATTGGTGGGGGCTGGAGACCCAGTACTTC.

V and J are TRBV2 and TRBJ1-5; 10 bases map to TRBD1. The length of the CDR3 is 15 residues. J gave up 7 bases and V 5 bases, and 8 bases lay outside the gene matches. CDR1 is SNHLY and CDR2 is FYNNEI in the germline V gene. The CDR3: CASSSETGGRQPQHF. The CDR3 nucleotides read TGTGCCAGCAGTTCAGAGACAGGGGGCAGGCAGCCCCAGCATTTT.

This sequence joins TRBV5-6 and TRBJ1-3, with 7 bases lining up with TRBD1. The CDR3 length is 13 residues. The junction had 4 bases not matched to a gene; V was cut back by 1 base and J by 9 bases. The germline V gene encodes CDR1 SGHDT and CDR2 YYEEEE. The CDR3 DNA reads as TGTGCCAGCAGCTTGACAGGGGATAGCACCATATATTTT. Amino acid sequence: CASSLTGDSTIYF.

This clone was recorded once. The V call is TRBV20-1, the J call TRBJ2-5, with D perhaps TRBD2 (5 bases). This CDR3 is 11 amino acids long. Per germline, CDR1 DFQATT and CDR2 SNEGSKA (reference sequence). Deletions cut 4 bases from V and 6 bases from J, with 9 bases between. In nucleotides, the CDR3 is TGCAGTGCTATCCGGACTCAGACCCAGTACTTC. Amino acid sequence: CSAIRTQTQYF.

The chain links TRBV5-1 to TRBJ2-1, with 8 nucleotides matching TRBD1. V shed 8 bases and J 7 bases; nucleotides not matched to a gene: 14. CDR1 is SGHRS, CDR2 YFSETQ, per germline. This CDR3 contains 15 residues. In DNA, the CDR3 is TGCGCCAGTTTCCCCGGGACAGGCGGTTGGAATGAGCAGTTCTTC. Protein: CASFPGTGGWNEQFF. Full variable domain (outside the CDR3, taken from reference TRBV5-1 and TRBJ2-1): KAGVTQTPRYLIKTRGQQVTLSCSPISGHRSVSWYQQTPGQGLQFLFEYFSETQRNKGNFPGRFSGRQFSNSRSEMNVSTLELGDSALYLCASFPGTGGWNEQFFGPGTRLTVL.

The chain recombines TRBV5-1 with TRBJ2-2, with D uncertain. The CDR3 contains 11 residues. V was cut by 3 bases and J by 7 bases, with 4 bases left in between. Per the germline V gene, CDR1 is SGHRS and CDR2 is YFSETQ. The CDR3 bases are TGCGCCAGCAGCTATCACGGGGAGCTGTTTTTT. Translating gives CASSYHGELFF. Using reference TRBV5-1 and TRBJ2-2 for the parts outside the CDR3, the full variable domain is KAGVTQTPRYLIKTRGQQVTLSCSPISGHRSVSWYQQTPGQGLQFLFEYFSETQRNKGNFPGRFSGRQFSNSRSEMNVSTLELGDSALYLCASSYHGELFFGEGSRLTVL.

Notes on this clone: Distinct nucleotide sequences in the sample also encode this CDR3. The rearrangement uses TRBV4-1 and TRBJ1-4; D unclear. The CDR3 length is 14 residues. The germline V gene encodes CDR1 MGHRA and CDR2 YSYEKL. V gave up 2 bases and J gave up 7 bases, with 11 bases separating them. CDR3 coding DNA: TGCGCCAGCAGCCAAACGGGCCTAAGTGAAAAACTGTTTTTT. This translates into CASSQTGLSEKLFF.

The V and J genes are TRBV19 and TRBJ2-1; D remains unclear. V was pared by 1 base and J by 8 bases, with 18 bases between. CDR3 length equals 16 residues. The V gene's germline CDR1 is LNHDA and CDR2 SQIVND (reference sequence). CDR3 in DNA: TGTGCCAGTAGTATAGTTGGAATGGGCCCTCGGGATGAGCAGTTCTTC. It translates to CASSIVGMGPRDEQFF.

This chain connects TRBV10-1 to TRBJ2-3; 7 positions agree with TRBD1. This CDR3 has 14 residues. V was clipped by 0 bases and J by 3 bases; unmatched bases: 0. Germline V lookup: CDR1 WNHNN, CDR2 SYGVQD (reference sequence). CDR3 in amino acids: CASSESTGTDTQYF. For the CDR3, the DNA is TGCGCCAGCAGTGAGTCGACAGGGACAGATACGCAGTATTTT.

This chain joins TRBV7-9 and TRBJ1-5; D is perhaps TRBD1 (6 bases). The V gene's germline CDR1 is SEHNR and CDR2 FQNEAQ (reference sequence). Between the trimmed V and J ends, which lost 6 bases and 3 bases, there was a span of 9 bases. The CDR3 is 13 residues long. CDR3 loop: CASRTGPNQPQHF. The CDR3 DNA sequence: TGTGCCAGCAGGACAGGTCCCAATCAGCCCCAGCATTTT.

This chain links TRBV28 with TRBJ1-1; D is undetermined. This CDR3 is 14 amino acids long. V was shortened by 3 bases and J by 2 bases, with 10 bases between the two germline ends. Germline CDR1 reads MDHEN; CDR2 reads SYDVKM. The CDR3, as DNA: TGTGCCAGCAGTTTGCAGGCAGTCAACACTGAAGCTTTCTTT. The encoded protein is CASSLQAVNTEAFF.